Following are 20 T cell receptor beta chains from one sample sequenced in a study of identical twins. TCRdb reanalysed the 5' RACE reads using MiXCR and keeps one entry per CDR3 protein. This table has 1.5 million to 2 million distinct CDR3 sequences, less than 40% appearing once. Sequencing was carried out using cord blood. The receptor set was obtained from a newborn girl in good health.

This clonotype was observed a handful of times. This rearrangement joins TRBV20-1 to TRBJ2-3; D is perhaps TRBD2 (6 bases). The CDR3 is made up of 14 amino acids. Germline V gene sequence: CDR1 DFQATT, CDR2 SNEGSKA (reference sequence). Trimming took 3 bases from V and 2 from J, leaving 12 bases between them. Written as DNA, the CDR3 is TGCAGTGCTAGTATCCAGGGACTCACAGATACGCAGTATTTT. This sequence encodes CSASIQGLTDTQYF.

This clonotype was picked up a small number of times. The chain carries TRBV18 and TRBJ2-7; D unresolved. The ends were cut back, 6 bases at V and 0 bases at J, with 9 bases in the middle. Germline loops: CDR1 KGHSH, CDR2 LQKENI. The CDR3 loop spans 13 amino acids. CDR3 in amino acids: CASSGRLSYEQYF. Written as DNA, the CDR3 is TGTGCCAGCTCTGGCAGGCTCTCCTACGAGCAGTACTTC. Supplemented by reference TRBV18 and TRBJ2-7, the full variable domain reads NAGVMQNPRHLVRRRGQEARLRCSPMKGHSHVYWYRQLPEEGLKFMVYLQKENIIDESGMPKERFSAEFPKEGPSILRIQQVVRGDSAAYFCASSGRLSYEQYFGPGTRLTVT.

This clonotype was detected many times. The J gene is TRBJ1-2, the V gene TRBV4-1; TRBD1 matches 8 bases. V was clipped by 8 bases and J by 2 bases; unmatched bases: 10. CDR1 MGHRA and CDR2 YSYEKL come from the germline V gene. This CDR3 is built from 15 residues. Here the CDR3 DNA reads TGCGCCAGCCGGGACAGGTCTACCTTCAACTATGGCTACACCTTC. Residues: CASRDRSTFNYGYTF.

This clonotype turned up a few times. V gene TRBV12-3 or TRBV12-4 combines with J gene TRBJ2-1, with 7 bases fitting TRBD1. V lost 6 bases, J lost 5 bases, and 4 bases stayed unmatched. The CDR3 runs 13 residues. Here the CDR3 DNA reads TGTGCCAGCAGGAGGGGACAGAACAATGAGCAGTTCTTC. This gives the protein CASRRGQNNEQFF.

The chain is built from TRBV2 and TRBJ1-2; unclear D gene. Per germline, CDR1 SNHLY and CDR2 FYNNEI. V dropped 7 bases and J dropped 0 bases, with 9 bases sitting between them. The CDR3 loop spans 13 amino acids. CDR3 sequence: CASMGLANYGYTF. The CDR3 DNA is TGTGCCAGCATGGGGTTAGCTAACTATGGCTACACCTTC.

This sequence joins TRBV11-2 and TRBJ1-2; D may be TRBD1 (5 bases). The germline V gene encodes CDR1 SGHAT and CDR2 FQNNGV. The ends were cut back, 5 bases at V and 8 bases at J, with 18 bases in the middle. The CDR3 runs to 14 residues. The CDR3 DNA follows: TGTGCCAGCAGCCCCTCGACAGTTCTCTGGGGCTACACCTTC. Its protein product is CASSPSTVLWGYTF.

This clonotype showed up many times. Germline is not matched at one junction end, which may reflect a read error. The CDR3 reads CASSLVPDTQYF. In DNA, the CDR3 is TGTGCCAGCAGCTTAGTCCCAGATACGCAGTATTTT. The V gene is TRBV5-1, the J gene TRBJ2-3; D remains ambiguous. The germline CDR1 and CDR2 sequences are SGHRS and YFSETQ. This CDR3 is 12 amino acids long.

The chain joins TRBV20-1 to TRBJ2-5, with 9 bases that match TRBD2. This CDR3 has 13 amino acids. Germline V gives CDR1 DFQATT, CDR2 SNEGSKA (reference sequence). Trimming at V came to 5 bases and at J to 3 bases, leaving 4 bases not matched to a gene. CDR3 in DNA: TGCAGTGCTGCGGGGGGGATAAAAGAGACCCAGTACTTC. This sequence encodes CSAAGGIKETQYF.

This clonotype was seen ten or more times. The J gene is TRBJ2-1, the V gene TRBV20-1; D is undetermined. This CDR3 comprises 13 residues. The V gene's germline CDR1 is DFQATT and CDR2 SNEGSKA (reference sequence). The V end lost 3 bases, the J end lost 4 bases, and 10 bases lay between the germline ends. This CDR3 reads CSASGLDYNEQFF. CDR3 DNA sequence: TGCAGTGCTAGTGGGCTGGATTACAATGAGCAGTTCTTC.

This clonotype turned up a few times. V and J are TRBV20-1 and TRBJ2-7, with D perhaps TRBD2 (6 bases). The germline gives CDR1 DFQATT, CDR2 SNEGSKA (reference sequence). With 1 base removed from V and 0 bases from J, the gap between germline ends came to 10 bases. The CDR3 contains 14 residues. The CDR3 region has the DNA TGCAGTGCTAGAGGGGAGGTGAGCTCCTACGAGCAGTACTTC. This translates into CSARGEVSSYEQYF.

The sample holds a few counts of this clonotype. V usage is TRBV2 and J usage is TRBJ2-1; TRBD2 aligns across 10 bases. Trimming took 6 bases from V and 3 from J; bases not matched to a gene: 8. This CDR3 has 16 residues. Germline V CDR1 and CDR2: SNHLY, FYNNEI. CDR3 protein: CASRKVLAGSYNEQFF. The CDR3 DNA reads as TGTGCCAGCAGGAAGGTACTAGCGGGGAGCTACAATGAGCAGTTCTTC.

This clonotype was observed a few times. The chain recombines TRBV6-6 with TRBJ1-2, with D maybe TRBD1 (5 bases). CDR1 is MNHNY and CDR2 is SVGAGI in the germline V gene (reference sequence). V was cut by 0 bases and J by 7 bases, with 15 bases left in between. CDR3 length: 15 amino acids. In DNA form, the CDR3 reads TGTGCCAGCAGTTACTCAGGGACGCTCAACGGTGGCTACACCTTC. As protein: CASSYSGTLNGGYTF.

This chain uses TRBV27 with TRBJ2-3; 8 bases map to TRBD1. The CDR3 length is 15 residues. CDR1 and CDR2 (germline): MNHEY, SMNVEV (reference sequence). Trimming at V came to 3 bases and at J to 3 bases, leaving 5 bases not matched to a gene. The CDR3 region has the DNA TGTGCCAGCAGTTTCGCAGGGGGCTGGACAGATACGCAGTATTTT. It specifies CASSFAGGWTDTQYF.

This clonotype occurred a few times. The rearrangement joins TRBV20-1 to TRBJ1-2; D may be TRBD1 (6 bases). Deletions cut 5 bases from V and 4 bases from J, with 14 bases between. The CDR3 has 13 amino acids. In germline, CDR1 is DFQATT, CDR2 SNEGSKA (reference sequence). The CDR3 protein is CSARPTGSYGYTF. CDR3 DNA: TGCAGTGCTCGACCGACAGGCTCCTATGGCTACACCTTC.

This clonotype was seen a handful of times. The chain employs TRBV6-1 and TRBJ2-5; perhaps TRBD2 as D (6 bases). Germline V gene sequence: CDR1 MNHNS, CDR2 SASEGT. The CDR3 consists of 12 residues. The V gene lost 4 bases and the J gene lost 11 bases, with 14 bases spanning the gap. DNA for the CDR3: TGTGCCAGCAGTGCCCGGGGGAGTGAGCAGTACTTC. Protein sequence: CASSARGSEQYF.

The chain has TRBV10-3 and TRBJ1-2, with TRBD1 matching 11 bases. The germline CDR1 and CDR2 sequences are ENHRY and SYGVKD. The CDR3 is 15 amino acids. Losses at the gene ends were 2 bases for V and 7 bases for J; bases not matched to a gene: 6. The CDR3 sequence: CAISELWTGGVGYTF. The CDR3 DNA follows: TGTGCCATCAGTGAGCTATGGACAGGGGGCGTTGGCTACACCTTC.

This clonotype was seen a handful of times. CDR3 region: CASSAANLADTQYF. CDR3 sequence (DNA): TGTGCCAGCAGCGCGGCGAACCTGGCAGATACGCAGTATTTT. The rearrangement links TRBV7-2 to TRBJ2-3; D remains ambiguous. Germline CDR1 SGHTA, CDR2 FQGNSA. V lost 5 bases to trimming and J lost 4 bases, with 13 bases between them. The CDR3 consists of 14 residues.

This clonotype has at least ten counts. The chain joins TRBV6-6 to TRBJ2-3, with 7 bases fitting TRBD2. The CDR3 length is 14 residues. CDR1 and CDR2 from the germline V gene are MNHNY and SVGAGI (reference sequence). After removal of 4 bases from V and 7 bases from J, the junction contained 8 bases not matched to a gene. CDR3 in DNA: TGTGCCAGCAGTTCCTGGGAGGGAGTGAATACGCAGTATTTT. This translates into CASSSWEGVNTQYF.

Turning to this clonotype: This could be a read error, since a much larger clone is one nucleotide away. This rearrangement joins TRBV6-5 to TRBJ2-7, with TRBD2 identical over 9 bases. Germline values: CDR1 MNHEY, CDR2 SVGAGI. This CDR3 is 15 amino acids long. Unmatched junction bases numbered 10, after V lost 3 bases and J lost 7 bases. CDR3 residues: CASSYNLAGSNEQYF. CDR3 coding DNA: TGTGCCAGCAGTTATAATCTAGCGGGAAGCAATGAGCAGTACTTC.

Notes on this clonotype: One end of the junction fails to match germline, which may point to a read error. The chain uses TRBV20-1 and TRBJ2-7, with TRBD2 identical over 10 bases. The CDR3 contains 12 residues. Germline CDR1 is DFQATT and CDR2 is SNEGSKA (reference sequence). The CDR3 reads CSSSGGSYEQYF. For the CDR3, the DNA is TGCAGTTCTAGCGGGGGATCCTACGAGCAGTACTTC.